This T cell receptor (beta chain) was profiled in a study of blood T cell repertoires in COVID-19. V was trimmed by 4 bases and J by 6 bases, leaving 10 bases between them. This CDR3 spans 11 amino acids. Germline V gene sequence: CDR1 GTSNPN, CDR2 SVGIG (reference sequence). TCRdb's table, derived via immunoSEQ multiplex PCR, lists solely in-frame clones and lacks some. In the table there are 250,000 to 300,000 clones, 90% to 95% of which are singletons. Sequenced: peripheral blood. The clonotype originates from a woman in her 30s with COVID-19, enrolled during active disease. J is TRBJ2-7 and V is TRBV30; TRBD2 is a possible D gene (5 bases). CDR3 sequence: CAWMDWSEQYF. In nucleotides, the CDR3 is TGTGCCTGGATGGACTGGTCCGAGCAGTACTTC.